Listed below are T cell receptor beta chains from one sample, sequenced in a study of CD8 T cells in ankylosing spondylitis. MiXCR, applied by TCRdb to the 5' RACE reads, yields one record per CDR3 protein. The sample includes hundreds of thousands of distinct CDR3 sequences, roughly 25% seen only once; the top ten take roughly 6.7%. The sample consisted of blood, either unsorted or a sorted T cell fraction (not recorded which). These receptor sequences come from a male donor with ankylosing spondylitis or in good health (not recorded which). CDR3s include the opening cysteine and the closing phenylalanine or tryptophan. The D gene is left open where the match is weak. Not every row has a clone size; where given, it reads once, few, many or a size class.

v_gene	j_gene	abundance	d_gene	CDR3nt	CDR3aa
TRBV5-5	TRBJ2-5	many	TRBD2	TGTGCCAGCAGCTCAGGACTAGCGGGTTACCAAGAGACCCAGTACTTC	CASSSGLAGYQETQYF
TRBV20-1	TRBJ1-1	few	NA	TGCAGTGCTAGAGATCCAAGGTTGGCTGAAGCTTTCTTT	CSARDPRLAEAFF
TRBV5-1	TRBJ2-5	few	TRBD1	TGCGCCAGCAGCCAAGGGGGCCAGGAGACCCAGTACTTC	CASSQGGQETQYF
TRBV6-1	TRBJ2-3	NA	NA	TGTGCCAGCAGCCCCCCCCGCGACACAGATACGCAGTATTTT	CASSPPRDTDTQYF
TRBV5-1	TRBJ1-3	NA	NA	TGCGCCAGCAGCTTATCACGGGGAGGCGGAAACACCATATATTTT	CASSLSRGGGNTIYF
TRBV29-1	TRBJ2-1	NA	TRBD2	TGCAGCGCAGAGCGGGAGCCAGCCCATGAGCAGTTCTTC	CSAEREPAHEQFF
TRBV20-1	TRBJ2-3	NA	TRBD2	TGCAGTGCTCCTGTAGCGGGAGGGCCCCGCAGCACAGATACGCAGTATTTT	CSAPVAGGPRSTDTQYF
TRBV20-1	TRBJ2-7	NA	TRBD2	TGCAGTGTCACGGAGGCTAGCGGGTTCTCCTACGAGCAGTACTTC	CSVTEASGFSYEQYF
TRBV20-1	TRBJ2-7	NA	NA	TGCAGTGCTAGACCTCCGGCGACAGGCTACGAGCAGTACTTC	CSARPPATGYEQYF
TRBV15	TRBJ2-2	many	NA	TGTGCCACCAGCAGAGATTCGGGTATCGGGGAGCTGTTTTTT	CATSRDSGIGELFF